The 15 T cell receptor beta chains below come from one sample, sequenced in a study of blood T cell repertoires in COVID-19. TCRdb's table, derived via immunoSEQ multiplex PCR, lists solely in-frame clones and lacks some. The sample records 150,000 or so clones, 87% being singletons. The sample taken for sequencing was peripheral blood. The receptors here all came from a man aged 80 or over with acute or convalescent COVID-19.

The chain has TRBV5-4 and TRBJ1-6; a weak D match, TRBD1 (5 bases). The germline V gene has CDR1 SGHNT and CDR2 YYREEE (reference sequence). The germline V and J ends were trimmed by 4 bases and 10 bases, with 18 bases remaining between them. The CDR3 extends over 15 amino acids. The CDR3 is CASSTRTNKESPLHF. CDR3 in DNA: TGTGCCAGCAGCACCCGGACAAATAAGGAGTCACCCCTCCACTTT.

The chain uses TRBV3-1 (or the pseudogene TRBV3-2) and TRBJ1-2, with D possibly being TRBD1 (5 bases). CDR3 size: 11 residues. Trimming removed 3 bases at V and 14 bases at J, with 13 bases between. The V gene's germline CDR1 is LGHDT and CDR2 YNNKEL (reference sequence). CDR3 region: CASSHQGLSTF. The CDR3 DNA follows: TGTGCCAGCAGCCACCAGGGCCTATCAACCTTC.

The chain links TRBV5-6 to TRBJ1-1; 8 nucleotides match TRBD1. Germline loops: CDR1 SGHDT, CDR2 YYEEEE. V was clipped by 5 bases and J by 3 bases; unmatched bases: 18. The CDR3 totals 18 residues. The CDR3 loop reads CASSFPIRTGSRDTEAFF. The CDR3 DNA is TGTGCCAGCAGTTTCCCGATCCGGACAGGGTCAAGGGACACTGAAGCTTTCTTT.

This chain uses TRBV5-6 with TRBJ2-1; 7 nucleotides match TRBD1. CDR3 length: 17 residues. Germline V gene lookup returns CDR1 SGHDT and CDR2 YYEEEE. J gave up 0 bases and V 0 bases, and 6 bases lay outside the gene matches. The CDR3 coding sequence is TGTGCCAGCAGCTTGGTTTTAGGGGGCCTCTCCTACAATGAGCAGTTCTTC. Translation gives CASSLVLGGLSYNEQFF.

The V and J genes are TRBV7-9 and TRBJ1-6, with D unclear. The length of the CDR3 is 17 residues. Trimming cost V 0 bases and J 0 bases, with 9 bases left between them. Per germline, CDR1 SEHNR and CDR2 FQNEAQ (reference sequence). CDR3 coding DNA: TGTGCCAGCAGCTTAGCCCAAACGAGCTCCTATAATTCACCCCTCCACTTT. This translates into CASSLAQTSSYNSPLHF.

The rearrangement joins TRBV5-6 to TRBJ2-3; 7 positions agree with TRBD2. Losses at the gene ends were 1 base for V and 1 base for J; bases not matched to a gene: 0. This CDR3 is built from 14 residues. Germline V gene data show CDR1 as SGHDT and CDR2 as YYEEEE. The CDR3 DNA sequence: TGTGCCAGCAGCTTGCGGGAGGGCACAGATACGCAGTATTTT. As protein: CASSLREGTDTQYF.

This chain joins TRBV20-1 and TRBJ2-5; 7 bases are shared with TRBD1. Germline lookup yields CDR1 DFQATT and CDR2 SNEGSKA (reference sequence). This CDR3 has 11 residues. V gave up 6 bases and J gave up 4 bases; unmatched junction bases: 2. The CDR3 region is CSAGQLETQYF. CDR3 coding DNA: TGCAGTGCGGGACAGTTAGAGACCCAGTACTTC.

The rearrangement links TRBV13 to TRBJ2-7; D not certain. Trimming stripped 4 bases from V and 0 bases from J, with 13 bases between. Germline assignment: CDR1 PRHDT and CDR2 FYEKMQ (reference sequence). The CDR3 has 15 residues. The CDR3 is CASSSPRVTSYEQYF. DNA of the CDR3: TGTGCCAGCAGCTCCCCTCGGGTAACCTCCTACGAGCAGTACTTC.

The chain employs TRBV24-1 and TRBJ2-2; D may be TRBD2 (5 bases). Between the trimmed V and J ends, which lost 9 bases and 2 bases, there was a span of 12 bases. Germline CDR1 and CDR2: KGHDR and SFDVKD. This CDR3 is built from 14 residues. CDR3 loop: CATGSRLNTGELFF. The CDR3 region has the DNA TGTGCCACCGGGAGCCGGTTAAACACCGGGGAGCTGTTTTTT.

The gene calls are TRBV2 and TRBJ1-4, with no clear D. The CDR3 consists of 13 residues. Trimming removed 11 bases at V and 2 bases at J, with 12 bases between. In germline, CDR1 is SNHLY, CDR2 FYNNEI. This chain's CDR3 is CAGLGGTNEKLFF. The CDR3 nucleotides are TGTGCCGGCCTCGGAGGGACTAATGAAAAACTGTTTTTT.

In nucleotides, the CDR3 is TGCGCCAGCAGCCAAGATTGGGGGCAAACTGGAAACACCATATATTTT. The encoded protein is CASSQDWGQTGNTIYF. The chain has TRBV4-1 and TRBJ1-3; possibly TRBD1 for D (6 bases). Between the trimmed V and J ends, which lost 0 bases and 2 bases, there was a span of 11 bases. This CDR3 is built from 16 residues. Germline V gene lookup returns CDR1 MGHRA and CDR2 YSYEKL.

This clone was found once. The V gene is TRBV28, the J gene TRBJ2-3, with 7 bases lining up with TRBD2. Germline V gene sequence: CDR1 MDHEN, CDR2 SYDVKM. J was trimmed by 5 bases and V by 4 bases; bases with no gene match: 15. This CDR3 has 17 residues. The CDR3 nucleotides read TGTGCCAGCAGTTCGTCTCTTGGCGGGAGAGGTGGAGATACGCAGTATTTT. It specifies CASSSSLGGRGGDTQYF. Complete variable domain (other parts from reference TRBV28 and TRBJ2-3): DVKVTQSSRYLVKRTGEKVFLECVQDMDHENMFWYRQDPGLGLRLIYFSYDVKMKEKGDIPEGYSVSREKKERFSLILESASTNQTSMYLCASSSSLGGRGGDTQYFGPGTRLTVL.

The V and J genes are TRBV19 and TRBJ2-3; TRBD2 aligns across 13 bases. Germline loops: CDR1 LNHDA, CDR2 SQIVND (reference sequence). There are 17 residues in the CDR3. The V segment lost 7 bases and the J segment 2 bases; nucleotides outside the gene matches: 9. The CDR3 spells CASTGTSGAHYTDTQYF. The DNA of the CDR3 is TGTGCCAGTACGGGGACTAGCGGGGCCCATTACACAGATACGCAGTATTTT.

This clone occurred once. The CDR3 bases are TGTGCCAGCAGACGAGCGGGGGGGAACTCCTACGAGCAGTACTTC. Protein product: CASRRAGGNSYEQYF. V usage is TRBV5-6 and J usage is TRBJ2-7, with 10 bases lining up with TRBD2. The CDR3 is 15 amino acids. Germline V gene lookup returns CDR1 SGHDT and CDR2 YYEEEE. With V trimmed by 5 bases and J by 0 bases, 5 bases remained unmatched. The complete variable domain, with remaining parts taken from reference TRBV5-6 and TRBJ2-7, reads DAGVTQSPTHLIKTRGQQVTLRCSPKSGHDTVSWYQQALGQGPQFIFQYYEEEERQRGNFPDRFSGHQFPNYSSELNVNALLLGDSALYLCASRRAGGNSYEQYFGPGTRLTVT.

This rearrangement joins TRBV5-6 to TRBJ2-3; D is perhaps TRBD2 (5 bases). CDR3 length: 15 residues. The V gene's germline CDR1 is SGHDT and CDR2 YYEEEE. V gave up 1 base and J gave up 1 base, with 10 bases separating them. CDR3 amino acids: CASSLSGSGTDTQYF. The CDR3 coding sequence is TGTGCCAGCAGCTTGTCGGGGTCCGGCACAGATACGCAGTATTTT.